This entry lists 21 T cell receptor beta chains sequenced from one sample in a study of T cells in Graves' hyperthyroidism and ophthalmopathy. It was RNA transcripts that yielded the amplified TCR beta CDR3 regions. Researchers ran a first-round RT-PCR on the TCR CDR3 using the HTBI primer set. TCRdb re-derived calls from the multiplex PCR reads in MiXCR, one entry per CDR3 protein. In the table there are around 50,000 distinct CDR3 sequences, around half of which are singletons. Specimen: blood. These receptors all stem from a woman between 50 and 59 years old with Graves' ophthalmopathy.

CDR3 in DNA: TGTGCCAGCAGCCCGCTTAGGTCGGGGAGCCCCTACGAGCAGTACTTC. Encoded protein: CASSPLRSGSPYEQYF. The chain carries TRBV5-4 and TRBJ2-7, with TRBD2 as a possible D gene (5 bases). The CDR3 has 16 residues. The V end lost 4 bases, the J end lost 2 bases, and 19 bases lay between the germline ends. The V gene's germline CDR1 is SGHNT and CDR2 YYREEE (reference sequence). The complete variable domain, with remaining parts taken from reference TRBV5-4 and TRBJ2-7, reads ETGVTQSPTHLIKTRGQQVTLRCSSQSGHNTVSWYQQALGQGPQFIFQYYREEENGRGNFPPRFSGLQFPNYSSELNVNALELDDSALYLCASSPLRSGSPYEQYFGPGTRLTVT.

This clonotype was counted ten times or more. The gene calls are TRBV19 and TRBJ1-4; D call uncertain. The V end lost 7 bases, the J end lost 4 bases, and 13 bases lay between the germline ends. The CDR3 is made up of 14 amino acids. CDR1 LNHDA and CDR2 SQIVND come from the germline V gene (reference sequence). The CDR3 DNA reads TGTGCCAGTACCCTGCGGGCCATTAATGAAAAACTGTTTTTT. Its translation: CASTLRAINEKLFF.

This clonotype was seen once. Relative to the germline gene, one junction end is altered; a read error may explain this. The J gene is TRBJ1-1, the V gene TRBV19; D possibly corresponds to TRBD1 (6 bases). CDR3 length equals 17 residues. Looked up from germline, CDR1 is LNHDA and CDR2 is SQIVND (reference sequence). CDR3 residues: CASSKTGRGLMNTEALF. As DNA, the CDR3 is TGTGCCAGTAGCAAAACCGGACGGGGGCTTATGAACACTGAAGCTCTCTTT. The entire variable domain, with the rest obtained from reference TRBV19 and TRBJ1-1, is as follows: DGGITQSPKYLFRKEGQNVTLSCEQNLNHDAMYWYRQDPGQGLRLIYYSQIVNDFQKGDIAEGYSVSREKKESFPLTVTSAQKNPTAFYLCASSKTGRGLMNTEALFGQGTRLTVV.

This clonotype was counted at least ten times. This chain links TRBV7-8 with TRBJ2-7; D is unclear. There are 15 residues in the CDR3. Trimming took off 6 bases at V and 1 base at J, with 16 bases between the two ends. Germline CDR1 SGHVS, CDR2 FQNEAQ. This CDR3 is CASRISSAESYEQYF. The CDR3 DNA follows: TGTGCCAGCAGGATCTCATCGGCGGAGTCCTACGAGCAGTACTTC.

This clonotype has just a few counts. The chain recombines TRBV30 with TRBJ1-4, with 11 bases identical to TRBD1. The V gene's germline CDR1 is GTSNPN and CDR2 SVGIG (reference sequence). V lost 2 bases and J lost 8; bases outside the gene matches: 7. The CDR3 is 15 amino acids. The CDR3 reads CAWSRRTGGEEKLFF. In DNA form, the CDR3 reads TGTGCCTGGAGTAGACGGACAGGGGGCGAAGAAAAACTGTTTTTT.

This clonotype has more than one count but fewer than ten. This CDR3 is CASSSEGVPYRQFF. CDR3 nucleotide sequence: TGTGCCAGCTCATCGGAGGGCGTCCCCTACCGGCAGTTCTTC. The V and J genes are TRBV18 and TRBJ2-1; possible D gene TRBD2, 6 bases. V lost 5 bases to trimming and J lost 12 bases, with 20 bases between them. The CDR3 has 14 amino acids. The germline V gene encodes CDR1 KGHSH and CDR2 LQKENI.

This clonotype has at least ten counts. This chain joins TRBV4-3 and TRBJ1-2; 8 bases fit TRBD1. This CDR3 comprises 15 residues. CDR1 is LGHNA and CDR2 is YSLEER in the germline V gene. V shed 3 bases and J 2 bases; nucleotides not matched to a gene: 5. The CDR3 here is CASSQDGTGNYGYTF. CDR3 coding DNA: TGCGCCAGCAGCCAGGACGGGACAGGCAACTATGGCTACACCTTC.

V and J are TRBV6-2 or TRBV6-3 and TRBJ2-7; 11 bases fit TRBD2. With V trimmed by 2 bases and J by 7 bases, 13 bases remained unmatched. The CDR3 runs to 17 residues. Germline values: CDR1 MNHEY, CDR2 SVGEGT. In nucleotides, the CDR3 is TGTGCCAGCAGTTACGATCCTCTAGCGGGGGGTAGGGATGAGCAGTACTTC. Its protein product is CASSYDPLAGGRDEQYF.

A remark on this clonotype: This clone may be a read error of a much larger clone one base away. V and J are TRBV5-4 and TRBJ2-7, with 7 bases identical to TRBD1. V lost 4 bases, J lost 2 bases, and 6 bases stayed unmatched. Looked up from germline, CDR1 is SGHNT and CDR2 is YYREEE (reference sequence). The length of the CDR3 is 14 residues. The CDR3 region has the DNA TGTGCCAGCAGCCCGGACAGGACAGCCTACGAGCAGTACTTC. Translating it yields CASSPDRTAYEQYF.

This chain joins TRBV20-1 and TRBJ1-1; D unresolved. V shed 2 bases and J shed 0 bases, with 1 base lying between them. Germline V gives CDR1 DFQATT, CDR2 SNEGSKA (reference sequence). This CDR3 is built from 11 residues. CDR3 DNA sequence: TGCAGTGCTAGATTGAACACTGAAGCTTTCTTT. Its translation: CSARLNTEAFF.

This chain joins TRBV7-9 and TRBJ1-5; the D is unclear. Germline CDR1 SEHNR, CDR2 FQNEAQ (reference sequence). CDR3 length: 15 amino acids. Deletions cut 3 bases from V and 6 bases from J, with 15 bases between. The CDR3 DNA reads TGTGCCAGCAGCTTTAGAGGGCTAGACGGTCAGCCCCAGCATTTT. Its translation: CASSFRGLDGQPQHF. The complete variable domain, with remaining parts taken from reference TRBV7-9 and TRBJ1-5, reads DTGVSQNPRHKITKRGQNVTFRCDPISEHNRLYWYRQTLGQGPEFLTYFQNEAQLEKSRLLSDRFSAERPKGSFSTLEIQRTEQGDSAMYLCASSFRGLDGQPQHFGDGTRLSIL.

V is TRBV7-3 and J is TRBJ2-3, with 7 bases that match TRBD1. V dropped 4 bases and J dropped 2; count of bases not matched to a gene: 6. The CDR3 covers 15 residues. CDR1 SGHTA and CDR2 FQGTGA come from the germline V gene. CDR3 loop: CASSSGQFSTDTQYF. The CDR3 DNA sequence: TGTGCCAGCAGCTCGGGACAGTTCTCCACAGATACGCAGTATTTT.

This clonotype was observed many times. The chain couples TRBV7-8 to TRBJ2-5; 11 nucleotides align to TRBD2. J gave up 5 bases and V 5 bases, and 13 bases lay outside the gene matches. There are 17 residues in the CDR3. Germline CDR1 SGHVS, CDR2 FQNEAQ. CDR3 residues: CASSPEGSGRARETQYF. The CDR3 DNA sequence: TGTGCCAGCAGCCCTGAAGGTAGCGGGAGGGCCAGGGAGACCCAGTACTTC.

The V call is TRBV5-1, the J call TRBJ2-1; the D call may be TRBD1 or TRBD2 (5 bases each). Germline V gene sequence: CDR1 SGHRS, CDR2 YFSETQ. The CDR3 consists of 14 residues. Trimming stripped 4 bases from V and 8 bases from J, with 16 bases between. CDR3 residues: CASSPDSLGDEQFF. DNA for the CDR3: TGCGCCAGCAGCCCCGACAGCCTGGGGGATGAGCAGTTCTTC.

This rearrangement joins TRBV20-1 to TRBJ2-7; 9 positions match TRBD1. The J segment lost 0 bases and the V segment lost 0 bases, leaving 0 bases of the junction unmatched. Germline values: CDR1 DFQATT, CDR2 SNEGSKA (reference sequence). The CDR3 has 14 amino acids. The CDR3 DNA reads TGCAGTGCTAGAGAGGACAGGGGCTCCTACGAGCAGTACTTC. The encoded protein is CSAREDRGSYEQYF.

In this sample, this clonotype turned up many times. The genes are TRBV5-8 and TRBJ2-5; D might be TRBD1 or TRBD2, each matching 5 bases. V gave up 0 bases and J gave up 5 bases, with 11 bases separating them. The CDR3 loop spans 14 amino acids. Germline V gene data show CDR1 as SGHTS and CDR2 as YDEGEE. The CDR3 sequence: CASSLGWGTETQYF. The DNA of the CDR3 is TGTGCCAGCAGCTTGGGTTGGGGGACGGAGACCCAGTACTTC.

In this sample, this clonotype turned up many times. CDR3 nucleotides: TGTGCCAGCAGCTTAGATTGGGACAGTACAGAGACCCAGTACTTC. It specifies CASSLDWDSTETQYF. This chain uses TRBV7-9 with TRBJ2-5, with 7 positions matching TRBD1. The CDR3 totals 15 residues. J lost 4 bases, V lost 1 base, and 6 bases had no gene match. Germline V CDR1 and CDR2: SEHNR, FQNEAQ (reference sequence). The full variable domain, rest sourced from reference TRBV7-9 and TRBJ2-5, is DTGVSQNPRHKITKRGQNVTFRCDPISEHNRLYWYRQTLGQGPEFLTYFQNEAQLEKSRLLSDRFSAERPKGSFSTLEIQRTEQGDSAMYLCASSLDWDSTETQYFGPGTRLLVL.

This clonotype was detected ten times or more. V usage is TRBV3-1 and J usage is TRBJ1-2; D is uncertain. Germline V gene lookup returns CDR1 LGHDT and CDR2 YNNKEL (reference sequence). The CDR3 is made up of 13 amino acids. V lost 4 bases to trimming and J lost 7 bases, with 13 bases between them. The CDR3 region has the DNA TGTGCCAGCAGCCCCCCGGGGAGTGGTGGCTACACCTTC. It codes for CASSPPGSGGYTF. The full variable domain, rest sourced from reference TRBV3-1 and TRBJ1-2, is DTAVSQTPKYLVTQMGNDKSIKCEQNLGHDTMYWYKQDSKKFLKIMFSYNNKELIINETVPNRFSPKSPDKAHLNLHINSLELGDSAVYFCASSPPGSGGYTFGSGTRLTVV.

This clonotype came up many times. The V gene is TRBV9, the J gene TRBJ2-7; 7 positions match TRBD2. From germline, CDR1 is SGDLS and CDR2 YYNGEE. The CDR3 contains 13 residues. The V and J ends lost 5 bases and 2 bases, in that order; junction bases with no gene match: 4. In nucleotides, the CDR3 is TGTGCCAGCAGTAGTGGGGGGGCCTACGAGCAGTACTTC. As protein: CASSSGGAYEQYF.

V is TRBV6-1 and J is TRBJ2-5, with 9 bases identical to TRBD2. The germline gives CDR1 MNHNS, CDR2 SASEGT. V gave up 6 bases and J gave up 0 bases; unmatched junction bases: 8. The CDR3 covers 16 residues. This CDR3 is CASRFGAGGYQETQYF. In nucleotides, the CDR3 is TGTGCCAGCAGATTCGGAGCGGGAGGCTACCAAGAGACCCAGTACTTC.

This clonotype was counted at least ten times. The chain links TRBV6-5 to TRBJ2-1; TRBD1 aligns across 8 bases. CDR1 and CDR2 from the germline V gene are MNHEY and SVGAGI. This CDR3 has 17 amino acids. J gave up 7 bases and V 5 bases, and 16 bases lay outside the gene matches. The CDR3 spells CASSRGFDRGVLNEQFF. The CDR3 DNA sequence: TGTGCCAGCAGTCGAGGATTCGACAGGGGAGTTTTGAATGAGCAGTTCTTC.